These 27 T cell receptor beta chains were sequenced from one sample in a study of blood T cells in healthy people across ages. For the second PCR, which ran for about 6 to 12 cycles, a sample-barcoded 5' primer and a J-beta primer mix were used. TCRdb redid the calling of the 5' RACE reads with MiXCR, one entry per CDR3 protein. Of hundreds of thousands of distinct CDR3 sequences listed, 21% were seen once; the top ten hold approximately 3.7%. The specimen sequenced was blood. The receptor set was obtained from a man aged 70-80 years in good health.

The rearrangement joins TRBV20-1 to TRBJ2-7; no clear D. Germline CDR1 DFQATT, CDR2 SNEGSKA (reference sequence). This CDR3 contains 12 residues. Trimming left V 6 bases short and J 0 bases short, with 9 bases between. The CDR3 loop reads CSAPTSSYEQYF. The CDR3 coding sequence is TGCAGTGCCCCAACCTCCTCCTACGAGCAGTACTTC.

There are a few counts of this clonotype. V is TRBV12-3 or TRBV12-4 and J is TRBJ2-2; TRBD1 or TRBD2 may be the D gene (5 bases each). V lost 8 bases and J 7 bases, leaving 11 bases between the germline ends. The CDR3 is 12 amino acids. The CDR3 loop reads CASRPRGGELFF. CDR3 coding DNA: TGTGCCAGCCGCCCGAGGGGCGGGGAGCTGTTTTTT.

This clonotype was found a few times. This may be a read error, as it is one base from a much larger clone. The chain combines TRBV13 with TRBJ2-5; no firm D call. The CDR3 is 14 residues long. The V gene's germline CDR1 is PRHDT and CDR2 FYEKMQ (reference sequence). The CDR3 reads CASSLVVFEETQHF. The DNA for the CDR3 is TGTGCCAGCAGCTTAGTAGTCTTCGAAGAGACCCAGCACTTC.

V and J are TRBV7-8 and TRBJ1-4; D is possibly TRBD1 (5 bases). V was pared by 5 bases and J by 0 bases, with 13 bases between. The CDR3 contains 16 residues. Germline V gives CDR1 SGHVS, CDR2 FQNEAQ. This CDR3 reads CASSNRQSATNEKLFF. For the CDR3, the DNA is TGTGCCAGCAGCAACCGACAGAGTGCAACTAATGAAAAACTGTTTTTT.

The chain couples TRBV29-1 to TRBJ2-3; 12 bases are shared with TRBD2. CDR3 size: 12 residues. Looked up from germline, CDR1 is SQVTM and CDR2 is ANQGSEA. V shed 8 bases and J 9 bases; nucleotides not matched to a gene: 6. CDR3 protein: CSLRTSGVTQYF. Here the CDR3 DNA reads TGCAGCCTAAGGACTAGCGGGGTCACGCAGTATTTT.

The chain recombines TRBV7-2 with TRBJ2-5; 11 bases fit TRBD2. Germline values: CDR1 SGHTA, CDR2 FQGNSA. The CDR3 spans 16 residues. Losses at the gene ends were 5 bases for V and 1 base for J; bases not matched to a gene: 6. The CDR3 region is CASSPLGLAVQETQYF. In nucleotides, the CDR3 is TGTGCCAGCAGCCCCCTGGGACTAGCGGTCCAAGAGACCCAGTACTTC.

This chain connects TRBV4-1 to TRBJ2-7; TRBD1 matches at 7 bases. Germline lookup yields CDR1 MGHRA and CDR2 YSYEKL. V dropped 0 bases and J dropped 5; count of bases not matched to a gene: 10. The CDR3 loop spans 16 amino acids. The DNA for the CDR3 is TGCGCCAGCAGCCAAGAGAGACAGGGAACAAAGGACGAGCAGTACTTC. This codes for CASSQERQGTKDEQYF.

This clonotype occurred many times. CDR3 sequence: CSAPSTSGRNTGELFF. CDR3 in DNA: TGCAGTGCCCCGTCGACTAGCGGGAGAAACACCGGGGAGCTGTTTTTT. The chain uses TRBV20-1 and TRBJ2-2; 12 bases match TRBD2. The CDR3 covers 16 residues. J gave up 2 bases and V 6 bases, and 7 bases lay outside the gene matches. CDR1 is DFQATT, CDR2 SNEGSKA, per germline (reference sequence).

V gene TRBV7-2 combines with J gene TRBJ2-7, with D tentatively TRBD2 (6 bases). V was pared by 1 base and J by 6 bases, with 16 bases between. This CDR3 spans 15 amino acids. CDR1 is SGHTA and CDR2 is FQGNSA in the germline V gene. The CDR3 DNA reads as TGTGCCAGCAGCTTAGGGATTCTAGCGCCCTTCGAGCAGTACTTC. It is translated as CASSLGILAPFEQYF.

This clonotype was seen a single time. The chain employs TRBV7-8 and TRBJ1-6, with TRBD1 matching over 7 bases. V lost 5 bases and J lost 4; bases outside the gene matches: 5. The V gene's germline CDR1 is SGHVS and CDR2 FQNEAQ. The CDR3 contains 15 residues. The DNA of the CDR3 is TGTGCCAGCAGCCTGGGACAGTCTTATAATTCACCCCTCCACTTT. Translation gives CASSLGQSYNSPLHF.

The chain recombines TRBV28 with TRBJ1-5; the D is unclear. The CDR3 spans 13 residues. V was pared by 1 base and J by 6 bases, with 7 bases between. Germline V lookup: CDR1 MDHEN, CDR2 SYDVKM. The CDR3, as DNA: TGTGCCAGCAGTTTATCAGGTTTTCAGCCCCAGCATTTT. The encoded protein is CASSLSGFQPQHF.

This rearrangement joins TRBV2 to TRBJ2-5; D is uncertain. The DNA end is a closer match to TRBJ2-1, so the J assignment may be wrong. The CDR3 extends over 13 amino acids. The germline V gene encodes CDR1 SNHLY and CDR2 FYNNEI. CDR3 sequence (DNA): TGTGCCAGCAGTCAAAACGGACCTGTAGAGCAGTTCTTC. It yields the protein CASSQNGPVEQFF.

Worth noting for this clonotype: Being one base from a much bigger clone, this may be a read error. V is TRBV4-1 and J is TRBJ2-5, with D unresolved. CDR3 length equals 14 residues. Germline values: CDR1 MGHRA, CDR2 YSYEKL. The V end was cut by 2 bases, the J end by 11 bases, with 18 bases between. The CDR3 region has the DNA TGCGCCAGCAGCCAACAACACGGCGCCTACAAGCAGTACTTC. Its protein product is CASSQQHGAYKQYF.

This clonotype showed up just a few times. At one of its ends the junction is not consistent with the germline gene, which may arise from a read error. The chain recombines TRBV12-3 or TRBV12-4 with TRBJ2-5; maybe TRBD1 (6 bases). The CDR3 extends over 13 amino acids. CDR3 DNA: TGTGCCAGCAGTCTGGACAGCCCAGAGGCCCAGTACTTC. It yields the protein CASSLDSPEAQYF.

V and J are TRBV18 and TRBJ1-1; tentatively, D is TRBD1 (6 bases). The CDR3 spans 15 residues. V dropped 3 bases and J dropped 2 bases, with 13 bases sitting between them. Germline CDR1 KGHSH, CDR2 LQKENI. The CDR3 protein is CASSPNQGSNTEAFF. In DNA, the CDR3 is TGTGCCAGCTCACCGAACCAGGGGAGTAACACTGAAGCTTTCTTT.

V and J are TRBV20-1 and TRBJ2-5, with 12 bases aligning to TRBD2. V trimming: 6 bases; J trimming: 4 bases; junction bases outside the gene matches: 21. Germline V lookup: CDR1 DFQATT, CDR2 SNEGSKA (reference sequence). CDR3 length: 19 amino acids. The CDR3 sequence: CSARPIRSRLAGVAETQYF. The CDR3, as DNA: TGCAGTGCCCGACCCATAAGATCCAGACTAGCGGGAGTTGCAGAGACCCAGTACTTC.

The V gene is TRBV5-1, the J gene TRBJ2-5; D is possibly TRBD1 (6 bases). CDR3 length: 15 amino acids. CDR1 and CDR2 (germline): SGHRS, YFSETQ. Trimming stripped 3 bases from V and 5 bases from J, with 17 bases between. The CDR3 DNA sequence: TGCGCCAGCAGCTGGACAACAGGGTCCGGGGAGACCCAGTACTTC. As protein: CASSWTTGSGETQYF. The whole variable domain, remainder taken from reference TRBV5-1 and TRBJ2-5, is KAGVTQTPRYLIKTRGQQVTLSCSPISGHRSVSWYQQTPGQGLQFLFEYFSETQRNKGNFPGRFSGRQFSNSRSEMNVSTLELGDSALYLCASSWTTGSGETQYFGPGTRLLVL.

J is TRBJ2-5 and V is TRBV20-1; TRBD1 matches at 7 bases. The J call is doubtful: the DNA matches TRBJ2-7 better. Germline CDR1 reads DFQATT; CDR2 reads SNEGSKA (reference sequence). The CDR3 sequence is 15 residues long. The CDR3 coding sequence is TGCAGTGCTAGAGAAGAGGGGGCCATTCTCTACGAGCAGTACTTC. It codes for CSAREEGAILYEQYF.

The chain has TRBV5-1 and TRBJ2-5; D unresolved. The germline V gene encodes CDR1 SGHRS and CDR2 YFSETQ. The CDR3 covers 16 residues. V was trimmed by 4 bases and J by 5 bases, leaving 21 bases between them. The CDR3 sequence: CASSLGFPAQLETQYF. In DNA form, the CDR3 reads TGCGCCAGCAGCCTAGGGTTCCCAGCCCAATTGGAGACCCAGTACTTC.

In this sample, this clonotype turned up many times. This chain connects TRBV29-1 to TRBJ2-5, with D perhaps TRBD2 (6 bases). Between the trimmed V and J ends, which lost 5 bases and 2 bases, there was a span of 12 bases. The CDR3 runs to 13 residues. The germline gives CDR1 SQVTM, CDR2 ANQGSEA. Here the CDR3 reads CSVRSGSQETQYF. DNA for the CDR3: TGCAGCGTTCGAAGCGGGTCTCAAGAGACCCAGTACTTC.

V usage is TRBV29-1 and J usage is TRBJ2-2, with D perhaps matching TRBD1 (5 bases). From germline, CDR1 is SQVTM and CDR2 ANQGSEA. The CDR3 has 11 residues. Trimming stripped 7 bases from V and 4 bases from J, with 7 bases between. The CDR3 bases are TGCAGCGGACAGTTCACCGGGGAGCTGTTTTTT. Its protein product is CSGQFTGELFF.

V usage is TRBV9 and J usage is TRBJ2-3; 7 nucleotides align to TRBD2. V shed 1 base, J shed 3 bases, and the junction held 8 bases outside the gene matches. The CDR3 totals 16 residues. Germline CDR1 and CDR2: SGDLS and YYNGEE. CDR3 nucleotides: TGTGCCAGCAGCGTAAGGGCGGGAGATCGAACAGATACGCAGTATTTT. Protein sequence: CASSVRAGDRTDTQYF.

This clonotype turned up a few times. At one of its ends the junction is not consistent with the germline gene, which may arise from a read error. The chain has TRBV2 and TRBJ2-5; D possibly corresponds to TRBD2 (6 bases). The CDR3 loop spans 15 amino acids. Germline CDR1 and CDR2: SNHLY and FYNNEI. The CDR3 protein is CASSYCSGPEETQHF. CDR3 bases: TGTGCCAGCAGTTACTGTAGCGGACCCGAAGAGACCCAGCACTTC.

The gene calls are TRBV20-1 and TRBJ2-7; D gene ambiguous. The CDR3 is 13 residues long. V lost 1 base to trimming and J lost 6 bases, with 13 bases between them. The germline V gene has CDR1 DFQATT and CDR2 SNEGSKA (reference sequence). CDR3 sequence (DNA): TGCAGTGCTAGAGCTGCGAGCTCCAGCGAGCAGTACTTC. Protein product: CSARAASSSEQYF.

This chain joins TRBV20-1 and TRBJ1-4; D not certain. Trimming removed 6 bases from V and 6 bases from J, with 5 bases in between. Germline V gives CDR1 DFQATT, CDR2 SNEGSKA (reference sequence). This CDR3 has 10 residues. DNA for the CDR3: TGCAGTGCCACCGATGAAAAACTGTTTTTT. Its protein product is CSATDEKLFF.

This clonotype was detected many times. The genes are TRBV20-1 and TRBJ1-5; D might be TRBD1 (5 bases). Germline-derived CDR1 and CDR2 are DFQATT and SNEGSKA (reference sequence). With 1 base removed from V and 0 bases from J, the gap between germline ends came to 7 bases. There are 14 residues in the CDR3. The CDR3 DNA reads TGCAGTGCTAGAGCAGGGAATAGCAATCAGCCCCAGCATTTT. This sequence encodes CSARAGNSNQPQHF.

This clonotype has just a few counts. This rearrangement joins TRBV6-6 to TRBJ2-1, with D tentatively TRBD1 (6 bases). The J call is doubtful: the DNA matches TRBJ2-5 better. CDR1 and CDR2 (germline): MNHNY, SVGAGI (reference sequence). The CDR3 loop spans 11 amino acids. The CDR3 nucleotides read TGTGCCGCCAACAGGGAAGAGACCCAGTACTTC. The encoded protein is CAANREETQYF.